The 14 T cell receptor beta chains presented below share a single source sample, sequenced in a study of T-cell reconstitution after alpha-beta-depleted transplantation in children. Using unique molecular identifiers, the investigators prepared the TCRbeta library. TCRdb reanalysed the PCR reads using MiXCR and keeps one entry per CDR3 protein. Of approximately 800,000 distinct CDR3 sequences in the sample, approximately 15% were seen once. Sample: PBMCs, mostly from graft donor cells, taken 360 days after TCRalphabeta/CD19-depleted stem cell transplant. These TCRs come from a male patient between 5 and 17 years old who had a stem cell transplant for acute lymphoblastic leukemia, so the T cells may come from the graft donor.

The V and J genes are TRBV5-1 and TRBJ2-7; D possibly corresponds to TRBD1 (7 bases). V was trimmed by 2 bases and J by 5 bases, leaving 14 bases between them. Per germline, CDR1 SGHRS and CDR2 YFSETQ. This CDR3 spans 14 amino acids. CDR3 bases: TGCGCCAGCAGCTTCGACAGGGAGGTCAACGAGCAGTACTTC. The encoded protein is CASSFDREVNEQYF.

The chain links TRBV19 to TRBJ1-1; D is unclear. The CDR3 runs 15 residues. Germline V gene data show CDR1 as LNHDA and CDR2 as SQIVND (reference sequence). The V gene lost 2 bases and the J gene lost 0 bases, with 10 bases spanning the gap. The CDR3 sequence: CASSISSSMNTEAFF. DNA for the CDR3: TGTGCCAGTAGTATAAGTAGTTCGATGAACACTGAAGCTTTCTTT.

This clonotype was recorded a few times. The V call is TRBV6-1, the J call TRBJ2-7; a possible D gene is TRBD1 (6 bases). CDR1 is MNHNS and CDR2 is SASEGT in the germline V gene. The V end lost 10 bases, the J end lost 0 bases, and 16 bases lay between the germline ends. The CDR3 covers 14 residues. CDR3 in amino acids: CATSVGHSSYEQYF. CDR3 sequence (DNA): TGTGCCACCTCCGTGGGACACAGCTCCTACGAGCAGTACTTC.

This clonotype was found a few times. The rearrangement joins TRBV15 to TRBJ2-6; D remains ambiguous. The CDR3 extends over 17 amino acids. Per germline, CDR1 LNHNV and CDR2 YYDKDF (reference sequence). Trimming took 0 bases from V and 0 from J, leaving 9 bases between them. CDR3 nucleotide sequence: TGTGCCACCAGCAGAGATAGGGCCGGCTCTGGGGCCAACGTCCTGACTTTC. This codes for CATSRDRAGSGANVLTF.

The rearrangement links TRBV6-1 to TRBJ2-2, with 9 bases matching TRBD1. With 6 bases clipped from V and 4 bases from J, the junction kept 9 bases outside the gene matches. The germline gives CDR1 MNHNS, CDR2 SASEGT. The CDR3 has 16 amino acids. The CDR3, as DNA: TGTGCCAGCAGCCTAACAGGGGGCTACCCCACCGGGGAGCTGTTTTTT. It specifies CASSLTGGYPTGELFF.

This clonotype was seen only a few times. The chain carries TRBV7-8 and TRBJ2-1; TRBD2 might be the D (5 bases). CDR1 and CDR2 (germline): SGHVS, FQNEAQ. V was shortened by 3 bases and J by 4 bases, with 16 bases between the two germline ends. The CDR3 covers 16 residues. In DNA, the CDR3 is TGTGCCAGCAGCTTTGGAGGTTTGGCCCTATACAATGAGCAGTTCTTC. Translating it yields CASSFGGLALYNEQFF. The full variable domain, completed using reference TRBV7-8 and TRBJ2-1, is GAGVSQSPRYKVAKRGQDVALRCDPISGHVSLFWYQQALGQGPEFLTYFQNEAQLDKSGLPSDRFFAERPEGSVSTLKIQRTQQEDSAVYLCASSFGGLALYNEQFFGPGTRLTVL.

CDR3 in DNA: TGCGCCAGCAGCTTGGCGCCCCGTCGGGACAATGAGCAGTTCTTC. Protein: CASSLAPRRDNEQFF. This chain links TRBV5-1 with TRBJ2-1; D gene unclear. This CDR3 has 15 residues. V lost 0 bases and J 5 bases, leaving 12 bases between the germline ends. Germline values: CDR1 SGHRS, CDR2 YFSETQ.

Many counts were recorded for this clonotype. The chain has TRBV7-3 and TRBJ2-3; 15 nucleotides line up with TRBD2. The CDR3 length is 15 residues. J gave up 10 bases and V 5 bases, and 7 bases lay outside the gene matches. Per the germline V gene, CDR1 is SGHTA and CDR2 is FQGTGA. CDR3 DNA sequence: TGTGCCAGCAGCCCAGGACTAGCGGGAGGGAGTCCGCAGTATTTT. Translated: CASSPGLAGGSPQYF.

In its sample, this clonotype was seen a few times. The chain recombines TRBV5-1 with TRBJ2-5, with D possibly matching TRBD2 (6 bases). Germline assignment: CDR1 SGHRS and CDR2 YFSETQ. The CDR3 spans 14 residues. The V and J ends lost 2 bases and 7 bases respectively, with 15 bases between them. CDR3 DNA sequence: TGCGCCAGCAGCTTTGATAGCGGACCTCTGACCCAGTACTTC. Residues: CASSFDSGPLTQYF.

This chain connects TRBV7-2 to TRBJ2-7; 7 positions match TRBD2. V shed 6 bases and J 2 bases; nucleotides not matched to a gene: 13. Germline V gene data show CDR1 as SGHTA and CDR2 as FQGNSA. This CDR3 region has 16 residues. The CDR3, as DNA: TGTGCCAGCAGTCTGGAACCGGGACTAATCGCCTACGAGCAGTACTTC. This translates into CASSLEPGLIAYEQYF.

The V gene is TRBV4-1, the J gene TRBJ1-5; no definite D call. This CDR3 is 15 amino acids long. V was cut by 3 bases and J by 0 bases, with 9 bases left in between. Per germline, CDR1 MGHRA and CDR2 YSYEKL. The CDR3 DNA follows: TGCGCCAGCAGCCACCAGAGATTTAGCAATCAGCCCCAGCATTTT. This sequence encodes CASSHQRFSNQPQHF.

This clonotype has a handful of counts. The V and J genes are TRBV20-1 and TRBJ1-1; D is unclear. Per the germline V gene, CDR1 is DFQATT and CDR2 is SNEGSKA (reference sequence). The CDR3 consists of 13 residues. Trimming left V 6 bases short and J 6 bases short, with 17 bases between. The CDR3 loop reads CSAFVGEWAEAFF. The CDR3 coding sequence is TGCAGTGCCTTCGTCGGGGAGTGGGCTGAAGCTTTCTTT.

This clonotype was counted at least ten times. The chain has TRBV5-6 and TRBJ2-7; 9 bases fit TRBD2. The CDR3 consists of 13 residues. The trim removed 4 bases at V and 5 bases at J, leaving 4 bases unmatched. CDR1 SGHDT and CDR2 YYEEEE come from the germline V gene. CDR3 sequence: CASSAGLANEQYF. Here the CDR3 DNA reads TGTGCCAGCAGCGCCGGACTAGCGAACGAGCAGTACTTC.

The rearrangement joins TRBV6-1 to TRBJ2-2; D may be TRBD2 (7 bases). Trimming took 7 bases from V and 0 from J, leaving 21 bases between them. The CDR3 has 18 residues. From germline, CDR1 is MNHNS and CDR2 SASEGT. The CDR3 loop is CASIHLSGGGPNTGELFF. In nucleotides, the CDR3 is TGTGCCAGCATCCACCTTTCTGGGGGGGGCCCGAACACCGGGGAGCTGTTTTTT.